This T cell receptor beta chain was captured in a study of neurological immune-mediated disorders. Whole-study findings and limits: Patients with HTLV-1-associated myelopathy showed the most TCR clonal expansion. Those with multiple sclerosis showed the least, falling below healthy controls. None of the CDR3 amino acid sequences of expanded clones recurred across subjects, suggesting private repertoires in all groups.

CDR3 length: 14 residues. Germline V gene sequence: CDR1 SGHRS, CDR2 YFSETQ. Trimming removed 2 bases at V and 5 bases at J, with 10 bases between. The cDNA was produced through 5'RACE with 10-nucleotide random UMIs. TCRdb processed the 5' RACE reads anew with MiXCR; each CDR3 protein has one entry. The sample yields 45,000 to 65,000 distinct CDR3 sequences, around 4.2% seen once. This clonotype has a count of ten or more. Its antigen is unknown. The chain joins TRBV5-1 to TRBJ1-4; D remains ambiguous. Sequenced: PBMCs. This clonotype originated in a middle-aged man with multiple sclerosis. The CDR3, as DNA: TGCGCCAGCAGCTTTTCTACAGAGAATGAAAAACTGTTTTTT. This encodes CASSFSTENEKLFF. The whole variable domain, remainder taken from reference TRBV5-1 and TRBJ1-4, is KAGVTQTPRYLIKTRGQQVTLSCSPISGHRSVSWYQQTPGQGLQFLFEYFSETQRNKGNFPGRFSGRQFSNSRSEMNVSTLELGDSALYLCASSFSTENEKLFFGSGTQLSVL.